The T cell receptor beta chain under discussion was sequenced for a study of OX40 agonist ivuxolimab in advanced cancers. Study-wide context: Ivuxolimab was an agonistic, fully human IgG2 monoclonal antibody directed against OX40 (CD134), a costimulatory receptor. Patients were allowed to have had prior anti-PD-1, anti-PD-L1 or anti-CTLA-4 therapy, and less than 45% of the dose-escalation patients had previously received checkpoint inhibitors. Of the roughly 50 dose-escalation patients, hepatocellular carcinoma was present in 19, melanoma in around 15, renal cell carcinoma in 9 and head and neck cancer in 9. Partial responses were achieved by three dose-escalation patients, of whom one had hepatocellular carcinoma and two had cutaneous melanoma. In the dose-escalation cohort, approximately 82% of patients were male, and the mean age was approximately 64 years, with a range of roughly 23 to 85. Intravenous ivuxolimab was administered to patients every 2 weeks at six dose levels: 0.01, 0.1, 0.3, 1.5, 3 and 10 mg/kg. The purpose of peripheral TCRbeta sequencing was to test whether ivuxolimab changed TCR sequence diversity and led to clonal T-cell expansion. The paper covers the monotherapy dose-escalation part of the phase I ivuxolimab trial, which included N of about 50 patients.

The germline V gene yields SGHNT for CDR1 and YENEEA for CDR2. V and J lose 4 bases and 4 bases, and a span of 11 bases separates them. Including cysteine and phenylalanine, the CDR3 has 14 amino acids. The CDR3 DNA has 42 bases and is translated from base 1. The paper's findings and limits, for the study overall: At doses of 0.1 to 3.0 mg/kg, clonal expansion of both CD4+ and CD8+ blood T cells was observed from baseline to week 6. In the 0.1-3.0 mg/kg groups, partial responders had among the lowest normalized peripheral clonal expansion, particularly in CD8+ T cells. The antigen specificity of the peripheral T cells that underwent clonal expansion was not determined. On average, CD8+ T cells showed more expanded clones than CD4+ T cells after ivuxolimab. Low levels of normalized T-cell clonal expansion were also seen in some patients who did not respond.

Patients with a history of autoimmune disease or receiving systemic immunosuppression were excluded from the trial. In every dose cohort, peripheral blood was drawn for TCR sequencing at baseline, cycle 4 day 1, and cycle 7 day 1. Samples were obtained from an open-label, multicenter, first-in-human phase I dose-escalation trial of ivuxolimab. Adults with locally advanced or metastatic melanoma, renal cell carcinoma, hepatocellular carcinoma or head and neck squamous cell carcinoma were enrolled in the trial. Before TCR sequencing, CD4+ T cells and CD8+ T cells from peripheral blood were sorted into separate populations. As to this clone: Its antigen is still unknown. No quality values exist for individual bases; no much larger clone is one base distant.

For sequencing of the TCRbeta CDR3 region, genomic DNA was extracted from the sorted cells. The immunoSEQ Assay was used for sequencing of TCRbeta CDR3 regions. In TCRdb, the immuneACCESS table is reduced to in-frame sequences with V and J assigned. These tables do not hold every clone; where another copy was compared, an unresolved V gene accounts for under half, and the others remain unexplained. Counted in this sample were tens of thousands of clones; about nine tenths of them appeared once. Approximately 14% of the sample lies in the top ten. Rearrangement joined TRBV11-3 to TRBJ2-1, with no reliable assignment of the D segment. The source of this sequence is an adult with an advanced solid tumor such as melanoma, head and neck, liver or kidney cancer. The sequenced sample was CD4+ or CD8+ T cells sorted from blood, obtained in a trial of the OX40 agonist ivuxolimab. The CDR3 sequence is CASSSQDGYNEQFF. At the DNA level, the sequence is TGTGCCAGCAGCTCCCAAGACGGTTACAATGAGCAGTTCTTC.